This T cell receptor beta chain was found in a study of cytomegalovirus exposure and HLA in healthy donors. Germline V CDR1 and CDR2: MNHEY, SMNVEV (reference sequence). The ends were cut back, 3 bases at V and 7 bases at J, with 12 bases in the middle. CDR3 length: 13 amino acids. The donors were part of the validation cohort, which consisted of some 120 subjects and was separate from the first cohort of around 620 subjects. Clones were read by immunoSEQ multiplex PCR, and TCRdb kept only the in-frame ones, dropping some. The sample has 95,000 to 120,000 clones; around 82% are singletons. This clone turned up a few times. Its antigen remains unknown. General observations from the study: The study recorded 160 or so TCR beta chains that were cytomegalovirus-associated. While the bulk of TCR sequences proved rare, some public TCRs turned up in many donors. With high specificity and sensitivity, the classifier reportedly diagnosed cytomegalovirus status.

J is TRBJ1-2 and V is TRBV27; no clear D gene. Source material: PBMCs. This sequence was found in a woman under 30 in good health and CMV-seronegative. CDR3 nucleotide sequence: TGTGCCAGCAGTTTGCGGGAGGCGTCTGGCTACACCTTC. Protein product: CASSLREASGYTF.